The 25 T cell receptor beta chains presented below share a single source sample, sequenced in a study of early T cells in non-severe SARS-CoV-2 infection. MiXCR, applied by TCRdb to the 5' RACE reads, yields one record per CDR3 protein. This sample has more than 65,000 distinct CDR3 sequences, with around 14% found just once. The sample taken for sequencing was whole blood. The origin of the receptors is an adult who was a healthcare worker with PCR-confirmed SARS-CoV-2 infection or an uninfected control (not recorded which).

V usage is TRBV10-2 and J usage is TRBJ2-4; D call uncertain. The CDR3 consists of 11 residues. The V end was cut by 4 bases, the J end by 8 bases, with 6 bases between. CDR1 is WSHSY, CDR2 SAAADI, per germline. For the CDR3, the DNA is TGCGCCAGCAGTGTTAAGGACATTCAGTACTTC. Its protein product is CASSVKDIQYF.

There are a few counts of this clonotype. The chain couples TRBV20-1 to TRBJ2-3; D is perhaps TRBD1 (6 bases). CDR1 and CDR2 from the germline V gene are DFQATT and SNEGSKA (reference sequence). The CDR3 has 11 residues. CDR3 sequence: CSTGWADTQYF. In DNA form, the CDR3 reads TGCAGCACAGGGTGGGCAGATACGCAGTATTTT.

The rearrangement uses TRBV3-2 and TRBJ1-1; the table's D call of TRBD1 was not tested on the DNA. TRBV3-2 is reported as a pseudogene. The CDR3 length is 17 residues. The CDR3 reads CASNVLRGKIMNTEAFF. The DNA of the CDR3 is TGTGCCAGCAACGTCCTGAGGGGAAAGATCATGAACACTGAAGCTTTCTTT.

This clonotype appeared many times. The gene calls are TRBV5-5 and TRBJ1-4; perhaps TRBD1 as D (5 bases). V was trimmed by 1 base and J by 2 bases, leaving 12 bases between them. CDR1 is SGHKS and CDR2 is YYEKEE in the germline V gene (reference sequence). The CDR3 sequence is 16 residues long. The CDR3 here is CASSLRRVTTNEKLFF. In DNA form, the CDR3 reads TGTGCCAGCAGCTTGCGCAGGGTAACTACTAATGAAAAACTGTTTTTT.

The genes are TRBV10-3 and TRBJ1-2; D is unclear. Trimming removed 6 bases at V and 8 bases at J, with 13 bases between. Germline V gene data show CDR1 as ENHRY and CDR2 as SYGVKD. The CDR3 extends over 12 amino acids. The chain's CDR3 is CAIRQEALGYTF. The CDR3 DNA is TGTGCCATCAGACAAGAGGCTCTGGGCTACACCTTC.

The V call is TRBV19, the J call TRBJ2-3; tentatively, D is TRBD1 (6 bases). Trimming removed 6 bases at V and 2 bases at J, with 12 bases between. Germline V gene data show CDR1 as LNHDA and CDR2 as SQIVND (reference sequence). The CDR3 length is 14 residues. The CDR3 DNA reads as TGTGCCAGTAGATGGACAGCCTCCACAGATACGCAGTATTTT. Residues: CASRWTASTDTQYF.

This chain links TRBV7-8 with TRBJ2-1, with 9 positions matching TRBD2. V trimming: 3 bases; J trimming: 3 bases; junction bases outside the gene matches: 3. The germline gives CDR1 SGHVS, CDR2 FQNEAQ. The CDR3 totals 15 residues. The CDR3: CASSFRLADYNEQFF. CDR3 nucleotide sequence: TGTGCCAGCAGCTTCCGACTAGCGGACTACAATGAGCAGTTCTTC.

This clonotype is a singleton in its sample. A much larger clone lies a single base off, so this may be a read error. The rearrangement uses TRBV20-1 and TRBJ2-3, with 11 bases identical to TRBD2. The CDR3 loop spans 15 amino acids. Per the germline V gene, CDR1 is DFQATT and CDR2 is SNEGSKA (reference sequence). V was clipped by 4 bases and J by 5 bases; unmatched bases: 8. The CDR3 loop reads CSAIYPGTSGDTQYF. In DNA form, the CDR3 reads TGCAGTGCTATCTATCCCGGGACTAGCGGAGATACGCAGTATTTT.

This clonotype was counted many times. CDR3 nucleotide sequence: TGTGCCAGCAGTCCAAACCCTTGGATAGATACGCAGTATTTT. This encodes CASSPNPWIDTQYF. The chain is built from TRBV7-6 and TRBJ2-3; D is uncertain. Germline V gives CDR1 SGHVS, CDR2 FNYEAQ. Trimming shortened V by 6 bases and J by 5 bases, and 15 bases separated the two germline ends. The CDR3 contains 14 residues. Using reference TRBV7-6 and TRBJ2-3 for the parts outside the CDR3, the full variable domain is GAGVSQSPRYKVTKRGQDVALRCDPISGHVSLYWYRQALGQGPEFLTYFNYEAQQDKSGLPNDRFSAERPEGSISTLTIQRTEQRDSAMYRCASSPNPWIDTQYFGPGTRLTVL.

This clonotype was counted at least ten times. The genes are TRBV29-1 and TRBJ2-1; 7 positions match TRBD1. The CDR3 contains 12 residues. CDR1 is SQVTM and CDR2 is ANQGSEA in the germline V gene. Germline trimming cut 6 bases from V and 6 bases from J; bases unmatched to any gene: 5. The CDR3 sequence is CSVTTGPNEQFF. CDR3 nucleotide sequence: TGCAGCGTCACGACAGGGCCCAATGAGCAGTTCTTC.

The chain uses TRBV7-9 and TRBJ2-3; D unclear. Germline values: CDR1 SEHNR, CDR2 FQNEAQ (reference sequence). The V end lost 4 bases, the J end lost 6 bases, and 11 bases lay between the germline ends. The CDR3 loop spans 13 amino acids. CDR3 in amino acids: CASSSASGDTQYF. The DNA for the CDR3 is TGTGCCAGCAGCTCCGCTTCGGGCGATACGCAGTATTTT.

In its sample, this clonotype was seen many times. The rearrangement uses TRBV5-1 and TRBJ2-7; D unresolved. Germline CDR1 reads SGHRS; CDR2 reads YFSETQ. The length of the CDR3 is 13 residues. Trimming pared 4 bases from V and 5 bases from J, leaving 13 bases between. The CDR3, as DNA: TGCGCCAGCAGCCCGACCGTCGCGGACGAGCAGTACTTC. Its protein is CASSPTVADEQYF.

This clonotype was counted only a few times. The V gene is TRBV29-1, the J gene TRBJ2-5; D unclear. V was trimmed by 4 bases and J by 5 bases, leaving 11 bases between them. Germline V gives CDR1 SQVTM, CDR2 ANQGSEA. The CDR3 spans 12 residues. The CDR3 protein is CSVGSSTETQYF. CDR3 in DNA: TGCAGCGTTGGCTCGTCAACGGAGACCCAGTACTTC.

Ten or more counts support this clonotype. CDR3 sequence: CASSSRRDHYGYTF. CDR3 in DNA: TGTGCCAGCAGCTCGCGACGGGACCACTATGGCTACACCTTC. The chain carries TRBV11-2 and TRBJ1-2, with D possibly matching TRBD1 (5 bases). The CDR3 spans 14 residues. CDR1 and CDR2 (germline): SGHAT, FQNNGV. Between the trimmed V and J ends, which lost 4 bases and 3 bases, there was a span of 12 bases.

By share, this clonotype ranks as medium-sized. V and J are TRBV5-5 and TRBJ2-2, with D unclear. The CDR3 spans 13 residues. V was clipped by 1 base and J by 4 bases, with 5 bases between them. Looked up from germline, CDR1 is SGHKS and CDR2 is YYEKEE (reference sequence). Here the CDR3 DNA reads TGTGCCAGCAGCTTGACAGCCACCGGGGAGCTGTTTTTT. Protein sequence: CASSLTATGELFF.

This clonotype is medium-sized (0.01 to 0.1%) by share. This chain uses TRBV29-1 with TRBJ2-3; 7 bases align to TRBD1. V lost 7 bases and J lost 3; bases outside the gene matches: 10. The V gene's germline CDR1 is SQVTM and CDR2 ANQGSEA. This CDR3 region has 14 residues. The CDR3 region is CSAEKGRGTDTQYF. In nucleotides, the CDR3 is TGCAGCGCGGAAAAGGGCAGGGGGACAGATACGCAGTATTTT.

This chain links TRBV6-6 with TRBJ2-3, with 8 bases identical to TRBD1. The V gene end was trimmed by 5 bases and the J gene end by 5 bases; junction bases not matched to a gene: 6. Germline CDR1 reads MNHNY; CDR2 reads SVGAGI (reference sequence). The CDR3 is 14 amino acids. CDR3 region: CASSQDRVGDTQYF. The DNA for the CDR3 is TGTGCCAGCAGTCAGGACAGGGTTGGAGATACGCAGTATTTT.

This clonotype was counted a few times. This sequence joins TRBV12-5 and TRBJ2-1; D gene uncertain. Germline values: CDR1 LGHNT, CDR2 FRNRAP. The CDR3 is 15 amino acids. The V gene lost 5 bases and the J gene lost 6 bases, with 17 bases spanning the gap. Written as DNA, the CDR3 is TGTGCTAGTGGTCCAGACACGGCAGCTATCAATGAGCAGTTCTTC. Its protein product is CASGPDTAAINEQFF.

This clonotype appeared many times. This chain connects TRBV3-1 to TRBJ1-6, with D possibly TRBD1 on 6 matching bases. V lost 0 bases and J lost 7, with 16 bases in between. The CDR3 is 17 amino acids. CDR1 and CDR2 (germline): LGHDT, YNNKEL (reference sequence). The DNA for the CDR3 is TGTGCCAGCAGCCAAGATAACGGGGGCGCTGAAAATTCACCCCTCCACTTT. It specifies CASSQDNGGAENSPLHF.

The chain has TRBV11-2 and TRBJ1-5, with D tentatively TRBD1 (5 bases). The ends were cut back, 5 bases at V and 7 bases at J, with 21 bases in the middle. CDR1 and CDR2 from the germline V gene are SGHAT and FQNNGV. The CDR3 runs 16 residues. As DNA, the CDR3 is TGTGCCAGCAGCAAGGGGCGGCAGGGCAGAATCCAGCCCCAGCATTTT. Translated, it gives CASSKGRQGRIQPQHF.

This clonotype was counted at least ten times. The V and J genes are TRBV12-3 or TRBV12-4 and TRBJ2-3, with no clear D. Trimming cost V 5 bases and J 6 bases, with 12 bases left between them. This CDR3 has 13 residues. CDR3 sequence: CASSRIGMDTQYF. For the CDR3, the DNA is TGTGCCAGCAGTCGAATAGGCATGGATACGCAGTATTTT.

This clonotype was counted at least ten times. The chain joins TRBV19 to TRBJ2-7, with 10 bases aligning to TRBD1. The CDR3 runs to 14 residues. CDR1 is LNHDA, CDR2 SQIVND, per germline (reference sequence). V trimming: 6 bases; J trimming: 3 bases; junction bases outside the gene matches: 5. CDR3: CASSRQGAFYEQYF. For the CDR3, the DNA is TGTGCCAGTAGCCGACAGGGGGCCTTCTACGAGCAGTACTTC.

This clonotype has ten or more counts. CDR3 sequence reads: CASSLGGPYNEQFF. CDR3 DNA sequence: TGCGCCAGCAGCTTGGGGGGGCCCTACAATGAGCAGTTCTTC. The chain couples TRBV5-1 to TRBJ2-1, with a tentative D call TRBD1 (6 bases). This CDR3 spans 14 amino acids. The germline CDR1 and CDR2 sequences are SGHRS and YFSETQ. V was trimmed by 0 bases and J by 2 bases, leaving 6 bases between them. Full variable domain (outside the CDR3, taken from reference TRBV5-1 and TRBJ2-1): KAGVTQTPRYLIKTRGQQVTLSCSPISGHRSVSWYQQTPGQGLQFLFEYFSETQRNKGNFPGRFSGRQFSNSRSEMNVSTLELGDSALYLCASSLGGPYNEQFFGPGTRLTVL.

The chain couples TRBV5-1 to TRBJ2-3; 9 positions match TRBD2. With V trimmed by 4 bases and J by 6 bases, 12 bases remained unmatched. CDR1 and CDR2 from the germline V gene are SGHRS and YFSETQ. The CDR3 consists of 16 residues. CDR3 amino acids: CASSPKWAGGPDTQYF. The CDR3 nucleotides are TGCGCCAGCAGCCCGAAGTGGGCGGGAGGGCCCGATACGCAGTATTTT.

This chain uses TRBV11-2 with TRBJ2-7; D is unresolved. The CDR3 has 12 residues. Germline V gives CDR1 SGHAT, CDR2 FQNNGV. Trimming left V 2 bases short and J 3 bases short, with 5 bases between. The CDR3, as DNA: TGTGCCAGCAGCTTATTGGGCTACGAGCAGTACTTC. Amino acids: CASSLLGYEQYF.